This TCR beta chain was profiled in a study of CD8+ T cells in alopecia areata (dated by TCRdb to the late 2010s). Study-level background: Treated patients were enrolled in an open-label pilot trial of oral tofacitinib at 5 to 10 mg twice daily for moderate-to-severe alopecia areata. The RNA source kit depended on sample type: the PAXgene miRNA kit for fixed scalp, the miRNeasy kit for PBMCs, and the RNeasy kit for mouse skin. Disease severity in treated patients was measured with the SALT score, which quantifies the percentage of affected scalp surface area. Tofacitinib was administered for 6 to 18 months, and 6 months of follow-up off drug were then conducted to assess delayed response and recurrence. Biopsies were taken from tofacitinib-treated patients at baseline and again at 4 and 24 weeks into treatment, and several of those patients also had a later scalp biopsy. Scalp tissue and sorted CD4+ and CD8+ peripheral blood T cells from patchy and totalis/universalis alopecia areata patients and from healthy controls were covered by human TCRbeta sequencing. Amplification of TCRbeta CDR3 regions was done by immunoSEQ multiplex PCR using 35 Vbeta forward primers and 13 Jbeta reverse primers. Scalp clonality was compared across normal scalp (n=4), patchy alopecia areata scalp (n=8), and alopecia totalis/universalis scalp (n=8). To study T cell clonal expansion in alopecia areata, the researchers applied high-throughput TCRbeta sequencing to both the C3H/HeJ mouse model and human patients. Beyond this particular receptor, the publication reports: Many expanded lesional clones persisted in scalp and blood during tofacitinib treatment, which may partly explain relapse after stopping treatment. Compared with normal scalp, lesional scalp had higher clonality and more expanded CD8+ clones, particularly in alopecia totalis/universalis, a pattern that suggests antigenic drive. Unlike mouse skin, which is dominated by gammadelta T cells, normal human skin has resident alphabeta T cells that are also sequenced, and this complicates analysis of the scalp TCR repertoire. With tofacitinib, both scalp clonality and the number of expanded CD8+ clones among the top 100 scalp clones went down significantly. Shared TCR sequences between patients were less evident than in mice, which may be partly attributable to HLA diversity in the patient population. The treated cohort was small, with a single nonresponder, so links between baseline CD8+ expansion and response need larger studies.

Via the germline V gene, CDR1 is MNHEY and CDR2 SVGAGI. The CDR3 covers 13 residues, taking in both the cysteine and the phenylalanine. Only the CDR3 DNA stays, 39 bases, in frame from base 1. For this chain, trimming is 6 bases at the V end and 5 bases at the J end, and the number of junction bases without a gene match is 4. Regarding this clone: Its antigen is still unknown. Per-nucleotide qualities are absent, and no much larger clonotype sits a single base away.

The intended sense of this specimen's time point label: less than five weeks on oral tofacitinib. Explained via the paper, the treatment or condition label denotes: oral pan-JAK inhibitor, 5-10 mg twice daily. Lesional scalp punch biopsies and peripheral blood were collected from alopecia areata patients. PBMCs were isolated by density centrifugation and stained for CD3, CD4 and CD8, and CD4+ and CD8+ T cells were sorted on a FACSAria. Library generation was performed with the immunoSEQ multiplex PCR assay. RNA was extracted from all samples and reverse transcribed into cDNA, which served as template for TCR sequencing. First-strand cDNA was synthesized using SuperScript III with a 2:1 mix of oligo-dT and random hexamers. A synthetic immune receptor repertoire was used to measure amplification bias, and any remaining bias was corrected computationally. The source study handled its data this way. After raw reads were preprocessed to remove errors, the CDR3 was defined following IMGT conventions as running from the conserved cysteine to phenylalanine. Clonality was computed as 1 minus the Shannon entropy, with the entropy normalized by log2 of the number of productive unique TCRs. Whether each scalp clone was CD4 or CD8 was inferred by checking scalp TCRbeta sequences against the CD4 and CD8 repertoires from sorted blood. What TCRdb holds here is the immuneACCESS table cut down to in-frame rearrangements. Part of the clones is not present; checked against another copy, under half of the missing clones reflect an unresolved V gene, and the others are unexplained. The V and J calls and the clone size are those of that table, but D and trimming were determined from the DNA. This sample lists fewer than 150,000 clones; about 61% were detected once. Around 30% of the sample lies in the top ten.

This chain joins TRBV6-5 to TRBJ2-1; 7 bases in the junction line up with TRBD1. The TCR comes from a human donor with alopecia areata. Sequencing used CD8+ T cells sorted from blood, obtained at week 4, from a patient treated with tofacitinib. The CDR3 reads CASRPQGNNEQFF. In nucleotide form, the sequence is TGTGCCAGCAGGCCACAGGGGAACAATGAGCAGTTCTTC.